This T cell receptor beta chain emerged from a study of T cell responses to AZD1222 COVID-19 vaccine. The table came from immunoSEQ multiplex PCR; TCRdb's copy has only in-frame clones and leaves some out. The sample holds around 140,000 clones, 65% to 90% seen once. This clone was observed once. Per the germline V gene, CDR1 is SGHDN and CDR2 is FVKESK. The CDR3 is 15 amino acids. V lost 2 bases to trimming and J lost 5 bases; unmatched junction nucleotides: 9. The origin of this receptor is an adult who received the MenACWY meningococcal vaccine as a control. The sample here was peripheral blood, taken 28 days after the second dose of the MenACWY control vaccine. The J gene is TRBJ2-7, the V gene TRBV14; 7 nucleotides align to TRBD1. The chain's CDR3 is CASSQTGVSGNEQYF. In nucleotides, the CDR3 is TGTGCCAGCAGCCAAACAGGGGTGTCGGGGAACGAGCAGTACTTC.